This T cell receptor (beta chain) was identified during a study of cytomegalovirus exposure and HLA in healthy donors. General study points: The study recorded 160 or so TCR beta chains that were cytomegalovirus-associated.

As to this clone: The antigen is unknown.

This CDR3 spans 13 amino acids. V shed 4 bases and J shed 0 bases, with 6 bases lying between them. Germline V lookup: CDR1 LNHDA, CDR2 SQIVND (reference sequence). Primers included in the PCR were 60 Vbeta and 13 Jbeta primers. Clones were read by immunoSEQ multiplex PCR, and TCRdb kept only the in-frame ones, dropping some. The sample consists of some 140,000 clones, approximately 79% of them appearing once. Sequenced: PBMCs. The receptor comes from a male donor in good health and CMV-seronegative. The chain uses TRBV19 and TRBJ1-2; no definite D call. CDR3 coding DNA: TGTGCCAGTAGTACTGCAGCTAACTATGGCTACACCTTC. Residues: CASSTAANYGYTF.